Only a few counts were recorded for the clone carrying this TCR beta chain. Its antigen remains unidentified. This entry is derived from a study of cytomegalovirus exposure and HLA in healthy donors. Notes on the study in general: Cytomegalovirus-associated status was assigned to 164 TCR beta chains. Presence/absence comparisons presumed near-even sequencing depth among donors. As immune exposure information, only CMV serostatus was available.

CDR3 length equals 18 residues. The V gene's germline CDR1 is MNHEY and CDR2 SMNVEV (reference sequence). J gave up 0 bases and V 2 bases, and 10 bases lay outside the gene matches. PCR used 60 Vbeta primers and 13 Jbeta primers. The protocol was immunoSEQ multiplex PCR, while the TCRdb copy is restricted to in-frame clones and leaves out a portion. The sample holds about 190,000 clones, 80% seen once. The chain joins TRBV27 to TRBJ1-5; 7 positions match TRBD1. Sequenced material: PBMCs. The clonotype was recovered from a boy under 18 in good health and CMV-seronegative. CDR3 protein: CASSLAAGGFYSNQPQHF. The CDR3 DNA reads TGTGCCAGCAGTTTAGCGGCAGGGGGGTTTTATAGCAATCAGCCCCAGCATTTT.